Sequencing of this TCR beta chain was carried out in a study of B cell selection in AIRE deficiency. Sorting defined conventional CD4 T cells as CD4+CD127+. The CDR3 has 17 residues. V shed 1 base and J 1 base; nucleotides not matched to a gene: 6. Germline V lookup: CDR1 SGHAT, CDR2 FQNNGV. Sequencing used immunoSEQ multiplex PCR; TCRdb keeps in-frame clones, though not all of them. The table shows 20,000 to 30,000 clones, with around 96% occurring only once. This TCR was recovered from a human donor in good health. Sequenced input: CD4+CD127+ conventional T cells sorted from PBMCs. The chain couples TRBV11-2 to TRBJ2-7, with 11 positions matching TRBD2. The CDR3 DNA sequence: TGTGCCAGCAGCTTAGTCCTAGCGGGGGGCACGTCCTACGAGCAGTACTTC. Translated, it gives CASSLVLAGGTSYEQYF.